One sample yielded the 15 T cell receptor beta chains listed below, sequenced in a study of cytomegalovirus exposure and HLA in healthy donors. The PCR ran on 60 Vbeta and 13 Jbeta primers. TCRdb's copy holds only in-frame clones and misses some; the assay was immunoSEQ multiplex PCR. Its clone listing holds tens of thousands of clones. Sequenced sample: PBMCs. These receptors were collected from a female donor in good health and CMV-seropositive.

The chain joins TRBV27 to TRBJ2-1; TRBD2 aligns across 10 bases. The CDR3 consists of 16 residues. CDR1 is MNHEY and CDR2 is SMNVEV in the germline V gene (reference sequence). The V gene end was trimmed by 2 bases and the J gene end by 2 bases; junction bases not matched to a gene: 3. CDR3 sequence (DNA): TGTGCCAGCAGTTTACGTAGCGGGGGGACCTACAATGAGCAGTTCTTC. Translating it yields CASSLRSGGTYNEQFF.

The rearrangement uses TRBV9 and TRBJ2-5; 9 positions match TRBD2. The CDR3 length is 15 residues. Germline CDR1 is SGDLS and CDR2 is YYNGEE. V lost 3 bases and J lost 4; bases outside the gene matches: 7. CDR3 DNA sequence: TGTGCCAGCAGCGACGGCGGGGGGGCTCGAGAGACCCAGTACTTC. It encodes CASSDGGGARETQYF.

The chain uses TRBV19 and TRBJ1-2; tentatively, D is TRBD1 (6 bases). This CDR3 is 12 amino acids long. Trimming cost V 6 bases and J 3 bases, with 8 bases left between them. Germline CDR1 and CDR2: LNHDA and SQIVND (reference sequence). CDR3 DNA sequence: TGTGCCAGTAGCCAGGGGTACTATGGCTACACCTTC. Its protein is CASSQGYYGYTF.

The chain has TRBV29-1 and TRBJ1-1; D uncertain. The ends were cut back, 8 bases at V and 2 bases at J, with 15 bases in the middle. This CDR3 has 13 residues. Germline lookup yields CDR1 SQVTM and CDR2 ANQGSEA. The CDR3 DNA reads TGCAGCATTTCGGGGAGCGTAAACACTGAAGCTTTCTTT. This sequence encodes CSISGSVNTEAFF.

This chain uses TRBV25-1 with TRBJ1-1; D gene ambiguous. The CDR3 contains 15 residues. V lost 0 bases to trimming and J lost 5 bases, with 13 bases between them. Germline-derived CDR1 and CDR2 are MGHDK and SYGVNS. The CDR3 DNA reads TGTGCCAGCAGTGAATATGGAAGGGCGGGAACTGAAGCTTTCTTT. This encodes CASSEYGRAGTEAFF.

The V and J genes are TRBV5-1 and TRBJ1-1, with unresolved D. Germline V gives CDR1 SGHRS, CDR2 YFSETQ. CDR3 length equals 14 residues. V was shortened by 0 bases and J by 4 bases, with 10 bases between the two germline ends. The CDR3 DNA reads TGCGCCAGCAGCTTGGATGGGCAAGGCACTGAAGCTTTCTTT. Its translation is CASSLDGQGTEAFF.

This sequence joins TRBV18 and TRBJ1-2; 7 nucleotides align to TRBD1. The CDR3 sequence is 15 residues long. V lost 4 bases, J lost 4 bases, and 9 bases stayed unmatched. Germline V lookup: CDR1 KGHSH, CDR2 LQKENI. The CDR3 DNA follows: TGTGCCAGCTCACTACGGACAGGACGATCCTATGGCTACACCTTC. As protein: CASSLRTGRSYGYTF.

Details on this clone: Sequence at one end of the junction differs from germline and may be a read error. The genes are TRBV30 and TRBJ1-6; the D is unclear. This CDR3 has 15 residues. CDR1 and CDR2 (germline): GTSNPN, SVGIG (reference sequence). CDR3 sequence: CAGSSLSPSVSPLHF. Written as DNA, the CDR3 is TGTGCCGGGAGTTCCCTGTCTCCCTCGGTTTCACCCCTCCACTTT.

The chain carries TRBV5-1 and TRBJ1-2; D is possibly TRBD1 (6 bases). Germline CDR1 reads SGHRS; CDR2 reads YFSETQ. This CDR3 has 16 residues. V was cut by 4 bases and J by 7 bases, with 23 bases left in between. The CDR3 DNA is TGCGCCAGCAGCCCCGAAAAGGTCAGGGGAGATGGTGGCTACACCTTC. Translating gives CASSPEKVRGDGGYTF.

The chain couples TRBV5-4 to TRBJ2-2; 8 bases match TRBD2. V trimming: 4 bases; J trimming: 5 bases; junction bases outside the gene matches: 13. In germline, CDR1 is SGHNT, CDR2 YYREEE (reference sequence). This CDR3 spans 17 amino acids. CDR3 sequence (DNA): TGTGCCAGCAGCCCGGGAGGGGCCGCGGGAGTGACCGGGGAGCTGTTTTTT. This translates into CASSPGGAAGVTGELFF.

The chain carries TRBV6-5 and TRBJ1-2; TRBD1 might be the D (6 bases). The CDR3 loop spans 13 amino acids. CDR1 is MNHEY and CDR2 is SVGAGI in the germline V gene. V lost 6 bases and J lost 8, with 16 bases in between. The CDR3 is CASSPRGGLGYTF. CDR3 DNA sequence: TGTGCCAGCAGCCCACGAGGGGGTTTAGGCTACACCTTC.

CDR3 in amino acids: CASSLGQGVTDYEQYF. In DNA, the CDR3 is TGTGCCAGCAGTTTGGGACAGGGGGTCACCGACTACGAGCAGTACTTC. The genes are TRBV27 and TRBJ2-7; 11 bases match TRBD1. Germline V gene sequence: CDR1 MNHEY, CDR2 SMNVEV (reference sequence). This CDR3 has 16 amino acids. J gave up 3 bases and V 3 bases, and 7 bases lay outside the gene matches.

The V gene is TRBV6-5, the J gene TRBJ2-1; 8 bases align to TRBD2. Per germline, CDR1 MNHEY and CDR2 SVGAGI. CDR3 length equals 16 residues. J gave up 7 bases and V 0 bases, and 8 bases lay outside the gene matches. The CDR3 loop is CASSYSPGRGANEQFF. The CDR3 DNA reads as TGTGCCAGCAGTTACTCCCCCGGGCGGGGGGCAAATGAGCAGTTCTTC.

This chain uses TRBV6-1 with TRBJ2-7; TRBD1 agrees at 7 bases. The V gene's germline CDR1 is MNHNS and CDR2 SASEGT. V lost 6 bases to trimming and J lost 2 bases; unmatched junction nucleotides: 7. The CDR3 consists of 14 residues. DNA of the CDR3: TGTGCCAGCAGCTCGGGACAGAGCGCCTACGAGCAGTACTTC. It specifies CASSSGQSAYEQYF.

The chain carries TRBV6-5 and TRBJ2-1, with 8 bases that match TRBD2. This CDR3 spans 14 amino acids. Germline values: CDR1 MNHEY, CDR2 SVGAGI. The V and J ends lost 6 bases and 4 bases, in that order; junction bases with no gene match: 5. The CDR3: CASSLAGYYNEQFF. The CDR3 DNA reads as TGTGCCAGCAGCTTAGCGGGATATTACAATGAGCAGTTCTTC.